The T cell receptor beta chain under discussion was sequenced for a study of control samples from healthy donors and cancer patients. V gave up 6 bases and J gave up 10 bases, with 28 bases separating them. The germline V gene encodes CDR1 KGHSH and CDR2 LQKENI. The CDR3 has 17 amino acids. Assay: immunoSEQ multiplex PCR; the TCRdb copy retains only in-frame clones and omits some. The table has approximately 120,000 clones, 85% to 95% seen once. The sequencing sample was made of PBMCs. The receptor was derived from a man older than 75 with head and neck cancer. The chain joins TRBV18 to TRBJ1-5; a weak D match, TRBD1 (5 bases). The CDR3 coding sequence is TGTGCCAGCTCTCTAACTGGGGGAGGGGAGTATCAGTCTCCCCAGCATTTT. This sequence encodes CASSLTGGGEYQSPQHF.